One and the same sample provided the 3 T cell receptor beta chains below, sequenced in a study of T cell responses to AZD1222 COVID-19 vaccine. Assay used: immunoSEQ multiplex PCR; TCRdb lists only in-frame clones, some missing. The data show tens of thousands of clones, around 84% seen once. The source material was peripheral blood, sampled 28 days after the second AZD1222 dose. These receptors came from an adult who received the AZD1222 COVID-19 vaccine.

The V and J genes are TRBV3-1 (or the pseudogene TRBV3-2) and TRBJ2-2, with TRBD2 matching 9 bases. Trimming cost V 4 bases and J 8 bases; bases outside gene matches: 11. This CDR3 spans 16 amino acids. Germline-derived CDR1 and CDR2 are LGHDT and YNNKEL (reference sequence). This CDR3 reads CASSPFAGGALGELFF. CDR3 coding DNA: TGTGCCAGCAGCCCTTTTGCGGGGGGGGCATTAGGGGAGCTGTTTTTT.

The chain links TRBV30 to TRBJ2-5; D remains unclear. Germline V gene lookup returns CDR1 GTSNPN and CDR2 SVGIG (reference sequence). The CDR3 has 11 amino acids. Trimming removed 5 bases from V and 7 bases from J, with 11 bases in between. In nucleotides, the CDR3 is TGTGCCTGGGCGGCCGAAAGGACCCAGTACTTC. Its translation is CAWAAERTQYF.

The chain couples TRBV12-3 or TRBV12-4 to TRBJ1-1; no definite D call. The CDR3 is made up of 12 amino acids. Trimming stripped 3 bases from V and 7 bases from J, with 9 bases between. The CDR3 sequence is CASSLSGVEAFF. The CDR3 coding sequence is TGTGCCAGCAGTTTGTCCGGCGTTGAAGCTTTCTTT.